This T cell receptor (beta chain) appears in the sequencing data of a study of CD8 T cells in Susac syndrome. General study findings and limits: The study conceded that its TCR sequencing and HLA analysis involved relatively few individuals.

Trimming removed 5 bases at V and 3 bases at J, with 14 bases between. The CDR3 runs 14 residues. Germline-derived CDR1 and CDR2 are SGHAT and FQNNGV. RNA in amounts of roughly 0.5 to 1 ug was reverse transcribed with random hexamers. TCRdb re-derived calls from the immunoSEQ multiplex PCR reads in MiXCR, one entry per CDR3 protein. Here the sample spans 170,000 or so distinct CDR3 sequences, approximately 95% being singletons. About this clonotype: Its antigen is undetermined.

TEMRA cells underwent FACS enrichment and CD8+ and CD4+ T cells underwent negative isolation. The sample taken for sequencing was CD4+ T cells from PBMCs. The chain joins TRBV11-2 to TRBJ2-7; no clear D. The clonotype was recovered from a human donor with multiple sclerosis. This CDR3 is CASSPTLQIYEQYF. The DNA of the CDR3 is TGTGCCAGCAGCCCGACACTCCAGATCTACGAGCAGTACTTC.